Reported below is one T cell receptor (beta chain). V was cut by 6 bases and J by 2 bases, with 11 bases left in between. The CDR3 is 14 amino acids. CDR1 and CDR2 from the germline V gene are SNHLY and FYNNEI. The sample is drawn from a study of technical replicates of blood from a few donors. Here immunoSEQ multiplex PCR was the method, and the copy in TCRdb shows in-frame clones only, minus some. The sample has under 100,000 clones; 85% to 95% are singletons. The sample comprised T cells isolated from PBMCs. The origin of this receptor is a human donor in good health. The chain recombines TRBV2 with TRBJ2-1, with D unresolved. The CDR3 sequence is CASSLSAPYNEQFF. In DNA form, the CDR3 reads TGTGCCAGCAGCCTATCCGCACCCTACAATGAGCAGTTCTTC.